These 5 T cell receptor beta chains originate from one sample sequenced in a study of blood T cell repertoires in COVID-19. The assay was immunoSEQ multiplex PCR, and TCRdb's table has in-frame clones only and misses some. The table includes approximately 190,000 clones, roughly 82% detected once. Sequenced input: peripheral blood. The source is a woman aged 55-70 years with COVID-19, enrolled during active disease.

This chain links TRBV18 with TRBJ2-7, with TRBD2 matching 12 bases. J was trimmed by 2 bases and V by 4 bases; bases with no gene match: 15. This CDR3 has 19 residues. Germline values: CDR1 KGHSH, CDR2 LQKENI. CDR3 amino acids: CASSLGTPRLAGGPYEQYF. The CDR3 DNA is TGTGCCAGCTCACTTGGTACTCCTCGGCTAGCGGGAGGGCCCTACGAGCAGTACTTC.

V gene TRBV3-1 (or the pseudogene TRBV3-2) combines with J gene TRBJ1-2, with TRBD1 as a possible D gene (6 bases). The V gene's germline CDR1 is LGHDT and CDR2 YNNKEL (reference sequence). Trimming removed 1 base from V and 5 bases from J, with 14 bases in between. CDR3 length equals 15 residues. CDR3 sequence: CASSQVPGATYGYTF. In DNA form, the CDR3 reads TGTGCCAGCAGCCAAGTTCCAGGGGCGACATATGGCTACACCTTC.

The CDR3, as DNA: TGTGCCAGCAGTGATGGGCTTGGCTATGGCTACACCTTC. It translates to CASSDGLGYGYTF. The chain joins TRBV6-4 to TRBJ1-2; D is unclear. V lost 3 bases and J lost 4, with 9 bases in between. The CDR3 extends over 13 amino acids. CDR1 is MRHNA, CDR2 SNTAGT, per germline.

In DNA, the CDR3 is TGTGCCAGCAGCCCGAGGACTGCCACAGATACGCAGTATTTT. This codes for CASSPRTATDTQYF. The rearrangement uses TRBV5-8 and TRBJ2-3; TRBD2 is a possible D gene (5 bases). The CDR3 length is 14 residues. Looked up from germline, CDR1 is SGHTS and CDR2 is YDEGEE. Trimming removed 4 bases from V and 2 bases from J, with 11 bases in between.

This clone was observed a handful of times. The chain recombines TRBV7-9 with TRBJ2-4; maybe TRBD2 (5 bases). This CDR3 has 15 amino acids. Germline V CDR1 and CDR2: SEHNR, FQNEAQ (reference sequence). Trimming pared 5 bases from V and 2 bases from J, leaving 13 bases between. The CDR3 DNA follows: TGTGCCAGCAGCCCAGCCGCGGGTACCAAAAACATTCAGTACTTC. Its translation is CASSPAAGTKNIQYF.